One and the same sample provided the 27 T cell receptor beta chains below, sequenced in a study of PD-1 blockade in classical Hodgkin lymphoma (dated by TCRdb to about 2020). In the paper's terms, the time point label means: cycle 1 day 1 (C1D1), immediately before nivolumab initiation. All trial patients had relapsed after autologous stem cell transplantation, with cohorts A, B and C differing in prior brentuximab vedotin exposure. Libraries were prepared through the immunoSEQ multiplex PCR assay. TCRdb stores this immuneACCESS table with in-frame sequences only. Part of the clones is absent; in the studies checked, under half of the shortfall reflects unresolved V genes, and no reason is known for the rest. The sample data list about 97,000 clones, and 65% to 85% of these were observed just once. Roughly an eighth of the sample goes to the ten largest clones. Sequencing was performed on peripheral blood mononuclear cells (PBMCs), taken at baseline. The receptors stem from a human donor with classical Hodgkin lymphoma.

In this sample, this clone turned up once. V is TRBV2 and J is TRBJ2-5, with TRBD2 matching over 11 bases. V was clipped by 3 bases and J by 5 bases; unmatched bases: 5. CDR3 length: 15 residues. From germline, CDR1 is SNHLY and CDR2 FYNNEI. The CDR3 here is CASSDALAGAETQYF. The CDR3 DNA reads TGTGCCAGCAGTGACGCACTAGCGGGAGCTGAGACCCAGTACTTC.

The chain joins TRBV27 to TRBJ1-1; D remains unclear. Trimming removed 3 bases from V and 4 bases from J, with 12 bases in between. Germline V lookup: CDR1 MNHEY, CDR2 SMNVEV (reference sequence). CDR3 length equals 14 residues. The CDR3 DNA is TGTGCCAGCAGTTTGTGGGGTTCTGCCACTGAAGCTTTCTTT. This codes for CASSLWGSATEAFF.

The chain couples TRBV7-9 to TRBJ1-5; perhaps TRBD1 as D (6 bases). The CDR3 loop spans 15 amino acids. Deletions cut 3 bases from V and 6 bases from J, with 15 bases between. Germline loops: CDR1 SEHNR, CDR2 FQNEAQ (reference sequence). CDR3 DNA: TGTGCCAGCAGCTTGGCCACTGGGGGCGGTCAGCCCCAGCATTTT. This encodes CASSLATGGGQPQHF. The full variable domain, its missing parts supplied by reference TRBV7-9 and TRBJ1-5, is DTGVSQNPRHKITKRGQNVTFRCDPISEHNRLYWYRQTLGQGPEFLTYFQNEAQLEKSRLLSDRFSAERPKGSFSTLEIQRTEQGDSAMYLCASSLATGGGQPQHFGDGTRLSIL.

As concerns this clone: Other DNA variants within this sample encode the same CDR3. The chain recombines TRBV7-2 with TRBJ2-5; D call uncertain. Per germline, CDR1 SGHTA and CDR2 FQGNSA. The CDR3 has 11 residues. The germline V and J ends were trimmed by 1 base and 5 bases, with 2 bases remaining between them. The CDR3 here is CASSLVETQYF. CDR3 DNA: TGTGCCAGCAGCTTAGTGGAGACCCAGTACTTC.

The V and J genes are TRBV30 and TRBJ2-3; TRBD2 matches at 7 bases. The CDR3 covers 15 residues. The germline gives CDR1 GTSNPN, CDR2 SVGIG (reference sequence). The V gene end was trimmed by 0 bases and the J gene end by 2 bases; junction bases not matched to a gene: 5. The CDR3 is CAWSVGLAVTDTQYF. For the CDR3, the DNA is TGTGCCTGGAGTGTAGGGCTAGCGGTCACAGATACGCAGTATTTT. The variable domain in full, with the rest retrieved from reference TRBV30 and TRBJ2-3, is SQTIHQWPATLVQPVGSPLSLECTVEGTSNPNLYWYRQAAGRGLQLLFYSVGIGQISSEVPQNLSASRPQDRQFILSSKKLLLSDSGFYLCAWSVGLAVTDTQYFGPGTRLTVL.

The chain uses TRBV9 and TRBJ2-3, with TRBD2 matching over 14 bases. Looked up from germline, CDR1 is SGDLS and CDR2 is YYNGEE. The J segment lost 3 bases and the V segment lost 3 bases, leaving 3 bases of the junction unmatched. The CDR3 consists of 16 residues. The CDR3 reads CASSDGTSGSTDTQYF. DNA of the CDR3: TGTGCCAGCAGCGACGGGACTAGCGGGAGTACAGATACGCAGTATTTT.

The rearrangement joins TRBV2 to TRBJ1-5, with a possible D match to TRBD1 (6 bases). The V and J ends lost 1 base and 9 bases respectively, with 13 bases between them. There are 14 residues in the CDR3. Germline values: CDR1 SNHLY, CDR2 FYNNEI. Here the CDR3 reads CASSEEQGIPPQHF. In DNA form, the CDR3 reads TGTGCCAGCAGTGAAGAACAGGGTATTCCGCCCCAGCATTTT.

The chain has TRBV7-8 and TRBJ2-7; 7 bases are shared with TRBD2. After removal of 2 bases from V and 1 base from J, the junction contained 11 bases not matched to a gene. Germline CDR1 SGHVS, CDR2 FQNEAQ. This CDR3 spans 17 amino acids. CDR3: CASSLKAAGGKSYEQYF. DNA of the CDR3: TGTGCCAGCAGCTTAAAGGCTGCCGGGGGGAAATCCTACGAGCAGTACTTC. Based on the CDR3 plus reference TRBV7-8 and TRBJ2-7, the full variable domain is GAGVSQSPRYKVAKRGQDVALRCDPISGHVSLFWYQQALGQGPEFLTYFQNEAQLDKSGLPSDRFFAERPEGSVSTLKIQRTQQEDSAVYLCASSLKAAGGKSYEQYFGPGTRLTVT.

The V call is TRBV27, the J call TRBJ1-5, with 7 positions matching TRBD1. This CDR3 has 13 amino acids. J was trimmed by 4 bases and V by 3 bases; bases with no gene match: 0. Germline lookup yields CDR1 MNHEY and CDR2 SMNVEV (reference sequence). The CDR3 bases are TGTGCCAGCAGTTTGACAGGGAATCAGCCCCAGCATTTT. It yields the protein CASSLTGNQPQHF.

CDR3: CASSEWRGPDQKYNEQFF. CDR3 bases: TGCGCCAGCAGTGAGTGGAGGGGACCCGACCAAAAGTACAATGAGCAGTTCTTC. The chain is built from TRBV10-2 and TRBJ2-1, with a weak D call TRBD2 (6 bases). This CDR3 region has 18 residues. Per germline, CDR1 WSHSY and CDR2 SAAADI. Trimming left V 1 base short and J 4 bases short, with 20 bases between.

The V and J genes are TRBV7-2 and TRBJ2-7, with D possibly TRBD2 on 5 matching bases. From germline, CDR1 is SGHTA and CDR2 FQGNSA. Trimming stripped 2 bases from V and 7 bases from J, with 15 bases between. The CDR3 consists of 14 residues. Here the CDR3 reads CASSLTADLGEQYF. CDR3 DNA sequence: TGTGCCAGCAGCTTAACAGCGGACTTAGGGGAGCAGTACTTC.

This clone was observed a few times. The chain has TRBV29-1 and TRBJ1-1; D is ambiguous. Germline CDR1 SQVTM, CDR2 ANQGSEA. The CDR3 contains 13 residues. The V gene lost 4 bases and the J gene lost 1 base, with 10 bases spanning the gap. In nucleotides, the CDR3 is TGCAGCGTTGCTTGGGTCGGGAACACTGAAGCTTTCTTT. It codes for CSVAWVGNTEAFF. Using reference TRBV29-1 and TRBJ1-1 for the parts outside the CDR3, the full variable domain is SAVISQKPSRDICQRGTSLTIQCQVDSQVTMMFWYRQQPGQSLTLIATANQGSEATYESGFVIDKFPISRPNLTFSTLTVSNMSPEDSSIYLCSVAWVGNTEAFFGQGTRLTVV.

The chain is built from TRBV5-8 and TRBJ2-3; 7 positions match TRBD2. The CDR3 is made up of 16 amino acids. Germline CDR1 SGHTS, CDR2 YDEGEE. Germline trimming cut 3 bases from V and 6 bases from J; bases unmatched to any gene: 13. For the CDR3, the DNA is TGTGCCAGCAGCTGGGGGGGGACCCCACAAGGGGATACGCAGTATTTT. It yields the protein CASSWGGTPQGDTQYF.

The gene calls are TRBV4-1 and TRBJ2-1; the D gene is possibly TRBD2 (6 bases). This CDR3 spans 13 amino acids. CDR1 is MGHRA, CDR2 YSYEKL, per germline. V was clipped by 2 bases and J by 7 bases, with 9 bases between them. The CDR3 region is CASSQLGLNEQFF. CDR3 nucleotides: TGCGCCAGCAGCCAATTAGGACTAAATGAGCAGTTCTTC.

The chain recombines TRBV5-1 with TRBJ2-1; TRBD2 aligns across 8 bases. The CDR3 runs to 15 residues. Germline V gives CDR1 SGHRS, CDR2 YFSETQ. Losses at the gene ends were 1 base for V and 6 bases for J; bases not matched to a gene: 6. The CDR3 spells CASSLMASGLNEQFF. Written as DNA, the CDR3 is TGCGCCAGCAGCTTGATGGCTAGCGGGCTCAATGAGCAGTTCTTC.

J is TRBJ2-7 and V is TRBV4-1; 8 bases agree with TRBD1. Losses at the gene ends were 0 bases for V and 2 bases for J; bases not matched to a gene: 3. Germline CDR1 reads MGHRA; CDR2 reads YSYEKL. This CDR3 comprises 15 residues. The CDR3 coding sequence is TGCGCCAGCAGCCAAGACAGGACAGGGCCCTACGAGCAGTACTTC. Residues: CASSQDRTGPYEQYF.

The chain combines TRBV19 with TRBJ1-3; a possible D gene is TRBD1 (5 bases). Trimming shortened V by 3 bases and J by 0 bases, and 15 bases separated the two germline ends. This CDR3 has 17 residues. Germline CDR1 and CDR2: LNHDA and SQIVND (reference sequence). The CDR3 DNA reads as TGTGCCAGTAGTATGGTTCGGGACCGGAGCTCTGGAAACACCATATATTTT. It specifies CASSMVRDRSSGNTIYF.

This clone was observed a few times. This chain links TRBV19 with TRBJ2-7; 7 nucleotides match TRBD2. The germline V gene encodes CDR1 LNHDA and CDR2 SQIVND (reference sequence). The ends lost 2 bases at V and 2 bases at J; junction bases unmatched: 6. This CDR3 region has 15 residues. The CDR3 DNA sequence: TGTGCCAGTAGTATAAGTTCCCTAGCGGCCTACGAGCAGTACTTC. Translation: CASSISSLAAYEQYF.

The rearrangement uses TRBV19 and TRBJ1-5, with D uncertain. Germline loops: CDR1 LNHDA, CDR2 SQIVND (reference sequence). Trimming removed 3 bases from V and 6 bases from J, with 6 bases in between. This CDR3 has 12 amino acids. DNA for the CDR3: TGTGCCAGTAGTATCGGAGGTCAGCCCCAGCATTTT. Its translation is CASSIGGQPQHF.

Comment on this clone: In the same sample, other DNA sequences code for this CDR3. CDR3 bases: TGCGCCAGCAGCCTGACTGGGGGCTCCTACAATGAGCAGTTCTTC. This encodes CASSLTGGSYNEQFF. This sequence joins TRBV5-1 and TRBJ2-1; D is tentatively TRBD1 or TRBD2 (5 bases each). The germline V gene has CDR1 SGHRS and CDR2 YFSETQ. This CDR3 has 15 residues. V lost 4 bases and J lost 0, with 11 bases in between.

The V gene is TRBV6-6, the J gene TRBJ2-3; D might be TRBD2 (6 bases). Deletions cut 6 bases from V and 0 bases from J, with 13 bases between. The germline CDR1 and CDR2 sequences are MNHNY and SVGAGI (reference sequence). The CDR3 runs to 15 residues. The CDR3 reads CASRLLASSTDTQYF. In DNA, the CDR3 is TGTGCCAGCAGACTTCTAGCGTCTAGCACAGATACGCAGTATTTT.

This chain connects TRBV5-8 to TRBJ1-2; a possible D gene is TRBD1 (6 bases). The CDR3 is 13 residues long. V was shortened by 1 base and J by 6 bases, with 10 bases between the two germline ends. Germline V gene sequence: CDR1 SGHTS, CDR2 YDEGEE. CDR3 DNA: TGTGCCAGCAGCTTGACGGGGGCGCATGGCTACACCTTC. Translated: CASSLTGAHGYTF.

A few counts support this clone. The V and J genes are TRBV5-5 and TRBJ2-7, with D tentatively TRBD1 (6 bases). The V gene lost 1 base and the J gene lost 1 base, with 12 bases spanning the gap. Germline V gives CDR1 SGHKS, CDR2 YYEKEE (reference sequence). The CDR3 spans 15 residues. The CDR3 bases are TGTGCCAGCAGCTTGCGCAGCCAGGGGTCCTACGAGCAGTACTTC. The encoded protein is CASSLRSQGSYEQYF.

The J gene is TRBJ2-1, the V gene TRBV27; 10 bases map to TRBD2. The CDR3 sequence is 13 residues long. Germline CDR1 reads MNHEY; CDR2 reads SMNVEV (reference sequence). V was pared by 8 bases and J by 9 bases, with 7 bases of the junction left unmatched. DNA of the CDR3: TGTGCCAGCCGGCTAGCGGGAGTAGGTGAGCAGTTCTTC. This translates into CASRLAGVGEQFF.

This chain joins TRBV10-3 and TRBJ2-1; 7 bases map to TRBD1. Losses at the gene ends were 2 bases for V and 6 bases for J; bases not matched to a gene: 4. Germline V gene lookup returns CDR1 ENHRY and CDR2 SYGVKD. CDR3 length equals 14 residues. The chain's CDR3 is CAISEGQAFNEQFF. As DNA, the CDR3 is TGTGCCATCAGTGAGGGACAGGCCTTCAATGAGCAGTTCTTC.

This sequence joins TRBV19 and TRBJ2-2, with D maybe TRBD1 (6 bases). The CDR3 has 13 residues. Germline V gene sequence: CDR1 LNHDA, CDR2 SQIVND (reference sequence). Deletions cut 6 bases from V and 4 bases from J, with 9 bases between. The CDR3 here is CASSLQGTGELFF. In DNA form, the CDR3 reads TGTGCCAGTAGCCTACAGGGCACCGGGGAGCTGTTTTTT.

The chain links TRBV7-9 to TRBJ2-7; D is unclear. Trimming took off 1 base at V and 0 bases at J, with 7 bases between the two ends. This CDR3 comprises 14 residues. CDR1 is SEHNR and CDR2 is FQNEAQ in the germline V gene (reference sequence). The CDR3 nucleotides are TGTGCCAGCAGCTTAGGGACCGTCTCCTACGAGCAGTACTTC. It is translated as CASSLGTVSYEQYF.